Described below is a single T cell receptor (beta chain) sequence and its context. The source of the sample is a study of shared T cell receptors in the human thymus. Sequenced by immunoSEQ multiplex PCR; TCRdb stores in-frame clones only, minus some. The sample comprises 500,000 to 750,000 clones, roughly 90% of which are singletons, and 0.0095% to 0.013% rests with the top ten. CDR1 SGHDT and CDR2 YYEEEE come from the germline V gene. The V end was cut by 3 bases, the J end by 0 bases, with 4 bases between. This CDR3 contains 12 residues. Separately, the same data were catalogued under a study of human thymus T cells. From that study: Donors were healthy Finnish infants having corrective surgery for congenital heart defects. Resections from corrective heart surgery provided thymus tissue. What appeared biased in thymic and blood repertoires was the usage of V and J genes. Unrelated individuals had highly overlapping thymic repertoires, as reported in related research.

The receptor comes from a boy under three years old with a congenital heart defect. The sequenced material came from thymocytes. V gene TRBV5-6 combines with J gene TRBJ2-7; D is uncertain. DNA of the CDR3: TGTGCCAGCAGCTCGGGCTCCTACGAGCAGTACTTC. It translates to CASSSGSYEQYF.